This TCR beta chain is from a study of identifying expanded T cells in peripheral blood. Study-level findings and limits: Over approximately two and four weeks, about 16 and 19 clones changed, versus 1.2 between replicates. Variance in clone template counts between approximately 2-week samples significantly increased with total template count across all healthy donors.

No infections or other immune events were documented during collection. Sequencing used immunoSEQ multiplex PCR; TCRdb keeps in-frame clones, though not all of them. The sample gives tens of thousands of clones, roughly 81% of which show up once; approximately 4.5% is in the top ten. CDR1 SQVTM and CDR2 ANQGSEA come from the germline V gene. V lost 4 bases to trimming and J lost 1 base, with 10 bases between them. The CDR3 is 13 residues long. Remarks on this clone: The antigen is undetermined.

This sequence joins TRBV29-1 and TRBJ2-5; D gene ambiguous. This TCR derives from a person between 18 and 75 years old in good health. The source material was blood. The CDR3 DNA reads TGCAGCGTTGCCAAACAGACCCAAGAGACCCAGTACTTC. This encodes CSVAKQTQETQYF.